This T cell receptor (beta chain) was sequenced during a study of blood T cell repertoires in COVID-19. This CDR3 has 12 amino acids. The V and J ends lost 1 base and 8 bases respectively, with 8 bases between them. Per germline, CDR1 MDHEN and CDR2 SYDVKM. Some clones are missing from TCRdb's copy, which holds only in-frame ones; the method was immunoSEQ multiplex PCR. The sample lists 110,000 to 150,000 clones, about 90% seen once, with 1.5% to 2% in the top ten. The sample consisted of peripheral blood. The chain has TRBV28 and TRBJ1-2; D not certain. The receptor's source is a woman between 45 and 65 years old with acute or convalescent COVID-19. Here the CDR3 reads CASSLLDWGYTF. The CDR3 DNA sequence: TGTGCCAGCAGTTTATTAGATTGGGGCTACACCTTC.